The source of this T cell receptor beta chain is a study of early T cells in non-severe SARS-CoV-2 infection. The overall study: Chains from this unsorted whole-blood bulk RNA could not be paired. General observations from the study: VDJdb-based matching was biased toward anti-spike CD8 responses and missed private and CD4 specificities.

This clonotype showed up many times. Its antigen remains unknown. CDR1 SGHRS and CDR2 YFSETQ come from the germline V gene. The V gene lost 0 bases and the J gene lost 6 bases, with 6 bases spanning the gap. CDR3 size: 12 residues. Each cDNA molecule carried a unique molecular identifier. TCRdb analysed the 5' RACE reads with MiXCR anew, one entry per CDR3 protein. The table has about 92,000 distinct CDR3 sequences, roughly 17% seen once; the top ten hold over 1%. Sequences were obtained from whole blood. The chain is built from TRBV5-1 and TRBJ1-2; no clear D gene. The source is an adult who was a healthcare worker with PCR-confirmed SARS-CoV-2 infection or an uninfected control (not recorded which). The CDR3 reads CASSLVGDGYTF. The CDR3 DNA is TGCGCCAGCAGCTTGGTCGGAGATGGCTACACCTTC.